What follows is one T cell receptor (beta chain) and its context. This specimen belongs to a study of blood T cell repertoires in COVID-19. Per the germline V gene, CDR1 is MDHEN and CDR2 is SYDVKM. Between the trimmed V and J ends, which lost 5 bases and 0 bases, there was a span of 11 bases. The CDR3 loop spans 15 amino acids. TCRdb keeps only in-frame clones here, not all; method: immunoSEQ multiplex PCR. Altogether about 180,000 clones are present, roughly 80% being singletons, with the ten largest covering less than 2%. This chain joins TRBV28 and TRBJ1-5; TRBD1 is a possible D gene (5 bases). The clonotype was recovered from a human donor in a cohort sampled during active COVID-19. Sequencing was carried out using peripheral blood. The CDR3 loop is CASSPRGSSNQPQHF. The CDR3 nucleotides read TGTGCCAGCAGTCCCCGGGGGTCTAGCAATCAGCCCCAGCATTTT.